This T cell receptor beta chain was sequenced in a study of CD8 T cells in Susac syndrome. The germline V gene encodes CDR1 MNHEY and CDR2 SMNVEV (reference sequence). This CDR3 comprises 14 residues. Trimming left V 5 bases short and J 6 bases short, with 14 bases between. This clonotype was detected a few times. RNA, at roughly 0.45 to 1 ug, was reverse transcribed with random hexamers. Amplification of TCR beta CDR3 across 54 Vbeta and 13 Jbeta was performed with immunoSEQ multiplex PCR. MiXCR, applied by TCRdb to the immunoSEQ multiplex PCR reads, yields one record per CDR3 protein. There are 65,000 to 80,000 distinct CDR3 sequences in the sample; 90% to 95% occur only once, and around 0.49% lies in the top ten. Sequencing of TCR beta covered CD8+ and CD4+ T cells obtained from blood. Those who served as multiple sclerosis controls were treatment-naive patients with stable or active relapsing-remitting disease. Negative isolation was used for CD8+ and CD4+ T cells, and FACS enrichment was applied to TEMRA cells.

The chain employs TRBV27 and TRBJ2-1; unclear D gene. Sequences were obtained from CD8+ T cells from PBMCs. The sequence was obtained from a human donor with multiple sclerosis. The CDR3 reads CASSTAPPGNEQFF. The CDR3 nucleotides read TGTGCCAGCAGTACGGCTCCTCCTGGCAATGAGCAGTTCTTC.